The 3 T cell receptor beta chains below were found in one sample sequenced in a study of blood T cell repertoires in COVID-19. The repertoire was sequenced with immunoSEQ multiplex PCR; TCRdb's copy has only in-frame clones and lacks some. The sample holds about 250,000 clones, over 90% seen once. The sequenced sample consisted of peripheral blood. The receptors here all came from a man aged 25 to 40 with COVID-19, enrolled during active disease.

The V and J genes are TRBV30 and TRBJ1-5; tentatively, D is TRBD1 (6 bases). The germline gives CDR1 GTSNPN, CDR2 SVGIG (reference sequence). V lost 0 bases and J 4 bases, leaving 13 bases between the germline ends. The CDR3 extends over 15 amino acids. CDR3 DNA: TGTGCCTGGAGTGTACGGGGGGGCGCTAATCAGCCCCAGCATTTT. Its protein is CAWSVRGGANQPQHF. The full variable domain, its missing parts supplied by reference TRBV30 and TRBJ1-5, is SQTIHQWPATLVQPVGSPLSLECTVEGTSNPNLYWYRQAAGRGLQLLFYSVGIGQISSEVPQNLSASRPQDRQFILSSKKLLLSDSGFYLCAWSVRGGANQPQHFGDGTRLSIL.

The chain carries TRBV5-6 and TRBJ2-4; D may be TRBD2 (6 bases). CDR3 length: 16 residues. Trimming removed 0 bases from V and 0 bases from J, with 10 bases in between. Germline CDR1 and CDR2: SGHDT and YYEEEE. The CDR3: CASSLGGAIAKNIQYF. CDR3 in DNA: TGTGCCAGCAGCTTGGGCGGGGCGATAGCCAAAAACATTCAGTACTTC.

This clone was found a few times. The DNA of the CDR3 is TGTGCCAGCAATCCAGGGAATGGATATAGCACTGAAGCTTTCTTT. It codes for CASNPGNGYSTEAFF. V is TRBV6-6 and J is TRBJ1-1; D possibly corresponds to TRBD1 (5 bases). Germline CDR1 is MNHNY and CDR2 is SVGAGI (reference sequence). The CDR3 length is 15 residues. Between the trimmed V and J ends, which lost 7 bases and 4 bases, there was a span of 19 bases.